This is a list of T cell receptor beta chains from one sample in a study of technical replicates of blood from a few donors. Produced via immunoSEQ multiplex PCR; TCRdb's table is partial and in-frame only. Of about 83,000 clones detected, just under 95% appear once; the ten largest clones hold roughly 0.25%. Sequenced input: T cells isolated from PBMCs. The receptor set was obtained from a human donor in good health. CDR3s include the opening cysteine and the closing phenylalanine or tryptophan. The D gene is left open where the match is weak. Size is stated for part of the rows, as once, few or many counts, or as a class when the clone is expanded.

length: 13; size: .; V: TRBV7-6; D: .; J: TRBJ1-5; DNA: TGTGCCAGCAGCCCAGATATTAATCAGCCCCAGCATTTT; CDR3: CASSPDINQPQHF
length: 13; size: .; V: TRBV6-5; D: .; J: TRBJ2-3; DNA: TGTGCCAGCACCACCACCGGGACAGATACGCAGTATTTT; CDR3: CASTTTGTDTQYF
length: 16; size: once; V: TRBV5-1; D: .; J: TRBJ2-5; DNA: TGCGCCAGCAGCTGGGGGGGGCTAAACCCCCAAGAGACCCAGTACTTC; CDR3: CASSWGGLNPQETQYF
length: 16; size: .; V: TRBV5-1; D: .; J: TRBJ2-6; DNA: TGCGCCAGCAGCTTGGGTCCGAGTGATGGGGCCAACGTCCTGACTTTC; CDR3: CASSLGPSDGANVLTF
length: 15; size: .; V: TRBV29-1; D: TRBD1; J: TRBJ1-2; DNA: TGCAGCGCCACCGTCAGGGGGCATAGTAACTATGGCTACACCTTC; CDR3: CSATVRGHSNYGYTF
length: 14; size: .; V: TRBV6-1; D: .; J: TRBJ1-5; DNA: TGTGCCAGCAGTCCGGCGGGGGGCAATCAGCCCCAGCATTTT; CDR3: CASSPAGGNQPQHF
length: 15; size: .; V: TRBV5-1; D: .; J: TRBJ2-1; DNA: TGCGCCAGCAGCTTGGGGTACGGGGGTTACAATGAGCAGTTCTTC; CDR3: CASSLGYGGYNEQFF
length: 13; size: .; V: TRBV19; D: .; J: TRBJ1-1; DNA: TGTGCCAGTAGACTTAGGGGGGAGGGTGAAGCTTTCTTT; CDR3: CASRLRGEGEAFF
length: 13; size: .; V: TRBV27; D: .; J: TRBJ2-5; DNA: TGTGCCAGCAGTTTCCACCTACAAGAGACCCAGTACTTC; CDR3: CASSFHLQETQYF
length: 15; size: .; V: TRBV4-2; D: TRBD2; J: TRBJ2-3; DNA: TGTGCCAGCAGCCAACGTCTAGCGGTCCCAGATACGCAGTATTTT; CDR3: CASSQRLAVPDTQYF
length: 16; size: .; V: TRBV2; D: TRBD2; J: TRBJ2-1; DNA: TGTGCCAGCAGTAACATAGCGGGAGGGACCTACAATGAGCAGTTCTTC; CDR3: CASSNIAGGTYNEQFF
length: 15; size: .; V: TRBV6-1; D: TRBD1; J: TRBJ1-1; DNA: TGTGCCAGCAGTGAAGGGCAGGGGGTGAACACTGAAGCTTTCTTT; CDR3: CASSEGQGVNTEAFF
length: 14; size: .; V: TRBV28; D: .; J: TRBJ2-7; DNA: TGTGCCAGCCCCCCTACCGGACAGTCCTACGAGCAGTACTTC; CDR3: CASPPTGQSYEQYF
length: 14; size: .; V: TRBV11-1; D: .; J: TRBJ1-1; DNA: TGTGCCAGCAGCTCCCTCGACTGGAACACTGAAGCTTTCTTT; CDR3: CASSSLDWNTEAFF
length: 15; size: once; V: TRBV29-1; D: TRBD2; J: TRBJ2-3; DNA: TGCAGCGTGGACCCCAGCGGGGGAAGCACAGATACGCAGTATTTT; CDR3: CSVDPSGGSTDTQYF
length: 13; size: .; V: TRBV6-1; D: TRBD1; J: TRBJ2-7; DNA: TGTGCCAGCGGGGGACAGGGCCGCTACGAGCAGTACTTC; CDR3: CASGGQGRYEQYF
length: 13; size: .; V: TRBV6-5; D: .; J: TRBJ1-1; DNA: TGTGCCAGCAGTCCAGGTGCCGGCACTGAAGCTTTCTTT; CDR3: CASSPGAGTEAFF
length: 14; size: .; V: TRBV14; D: .; J: TRBJ2-7; DNA: TGTGCCAGCAGCCAAGCGGACAGCTACTACGAGCAGTACTTC; CDR3: CASSQADSYYEQYF
length: 14; size: .; V: TRBV7-7; D: TRBD2; J: TRBJ2-5; DNA: TGTGCTAGCAGCTTGGGACTAGCCGGGGAGACCCAGTACTTC; CDR3: CASSLGLAGETQYF
length: 16; size: .; V: TRBV6-6; D: .; J: TRBJ1-1; DNA: TGTGCCAGCAGTTACTCGACTATCCGGGTGAACACTGAAGCTTTCTTT; CDR3: CASSYSTIRVNTEAFF